The present T cell receptor (beta chain) was sequenced within a study of breast tumors, draining lymph nodes, adjacent tissues. Points from the study as a whole: Tumor repertoires ranked between lymph nodes and nontumor tissue in diversity, with V and J gene preferences.

The lymph nodes were axillary draining lymph nodes from breast cancer patients. One entry per CDR3 protein, called by TCRdb with MiXCR from the multiplex PCR reads. Here the sample spans 150,000 to 250,000 distinct CDR3 sequences, 31% being singletons. Concerning this clonotype: Its antigen is currently unknown. The junction shows a germline mismatch at one end, possibly a read error.

CDR3 length: 13 residues. Per germline, CDR1 SNHLY and CDR2 FYNNEI. This chain uses TRBV2 with TRBJ1-6; D is uncertain. The sample consisted of axillary lymph node tissue. The TCR sequence derives from a female donor with breast cancer. Some clones in this sample may be carry-over from other donors' samples. Here the CDR3 DNA reads TGTGTCAGCAGTCCATTGAGTAATTCACCCCTCCACTTC. This sequence encodes CVSSPLSNSPLHF.